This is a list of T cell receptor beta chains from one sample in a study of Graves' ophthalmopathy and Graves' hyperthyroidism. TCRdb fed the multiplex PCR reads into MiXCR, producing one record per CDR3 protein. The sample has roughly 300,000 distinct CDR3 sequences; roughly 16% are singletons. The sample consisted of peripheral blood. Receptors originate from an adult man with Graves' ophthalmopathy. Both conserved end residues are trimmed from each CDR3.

cdr3_aa: ASQTGSNQPQH
j_call: TRBJ1-5
v_call: TRBV6-5

cdr3_aa: ASSSARDRREAF
j_call: TRBJ1-1
v_call: TRBV9

cdr3_aa: SVDGGGLAGVNTGELF
j_call: TRBJ2-2
v_call: TRBV29-1

cdr3_aa: ASSVVGGQNSPLH
j_call: TRBJ1-6
v_call: TRBV9

cdr3_aa: GSSLQGTIPLH
j_call: TRBJ1-6
v_call: TRBV12-3/TRBV12-4

cdr3_aa: ASSITGGGNPSYEQY
j_call: TRBJ2-7
v_call: TRBV19

cdr3_aa: ASSLNGVGAAF
j_call: TRBJ1-1
v_call: TRBV28

cdr3_aa: ASSLSSLKGTQY
j_call: TRBJ2-5
v_call: TRBV27

cdr3_aa: ASSVSGVSGNTIY
j_call: TRBJ1-3
v_call: TRBV9

cdr3_aa: ASSRGRATRETQY
j_call: TRBJ2-5
v_call: TRBV12-3/TRBV12-4

cdr3_aa: ATSDPGQGNTGELF
j_call: TRBJ2-2
v_call: TRBV24-1

cdr3_aa: ASSIGTEAF
j_call: TRBJ1-1
v_call: TRBV28

cdr3_aa: SAQTGASGSYEQY
j_call: TRBJ2-7
v_call: TRBV20-1

cdr3_aa: ASSQLGRTEAI
j_call: TRBJ1-1
v_call: TRBV6-1

cdr3_aa: ASSPKPGQGGGELF
j_call: TRBJ2-2
v_call: TRBV2

cdr3_aa: ASSPIAGANQPQH
j_call: TRBJ1-5
v_call: TRBV6-1

cdr3_aa: ASSQQGGNSPLH
j_call: TRBJ1-6
v_call: TRBV10-2

cdr3_aa: ASSDPTGTWTTGELF
j_call: TRBJ2-2
v_call: TRBV6-4

cdr3_aa: SARRPTGELF
j_call: TRBJ2-2
v_call: TRBV20-1

cdr3_aa: ASSPNLGGRYEQY
j_call: TRBJ2-7
v_call: TRBV7-2

cdr3_aa: SATHLTGNTEAF
j_call: TRBJ1-1
v_call: TRBV20-1

cdr3_aa: ASSRLAGGGTYEQY
j_call: TRBJ2-7
v_call: TRBV7-8

cdr3_aa: AWTPGGDQPQH
j_call: TRBJ1-5
v_call: TRBV30

cdr3_aa: ASTLGTGYGYT
j_call: TRBJ1-2
v_call: TRBV12-3/TRBV12-4

cdr3_aa: AWSIGPRGGELF
j_call: TRBJ2-2
v_call: TRBV30

cdr3_aa: ASCDLAKNIQY
j_call: TRBJ2-4
v_call: TRBV28

cdr3_aa: ASSHQGGSGNTIY
j_call: TRBJ1-3
v_call: TRBV7-2